This TCR beta chain was captured in a study of blood T cell repertoires in COVID-19. Study details: Acute and convalescent COVID-19 samples came from the United States, Italy and Spain. From T cells, B-cell-depleted T cells, or PBMCs came the material, which was cDNA or gDNA.

In the original analysis: Scientists estimated how many nucleated cells there were by amplifying reference gene primers. Here immunoSEQ multiplex PCR was the method, and the copy in TCRdb shows in-frame clones only, minus some. That table furnishes V, J and clone size, whereas the DNA furnished D and trimming. In the table there are 130,000 or so clones, about 76% of which are singletons. Germline assignment: CDR1 SGHAT and CDR2 FQNNGV. The CDR3 runs to 13 residues. Trimming took 3 bases from V and 4 from J, leaving 7 bases between them. This TCR derives from a man at least 80 years old with acute or convalescent COVID-19. The chain uses TRBV11-2 and TRBJ2-1, with a possible D match to TRBD2 (5 bases). Sequencing was done on a sample of peripheral blood. The CDR3 DNA follows: TGTGCCAGCAGCTTCGGACTGTACAATGAGCAGTTCTTC. It translates to CASSFGLYNEQFF.